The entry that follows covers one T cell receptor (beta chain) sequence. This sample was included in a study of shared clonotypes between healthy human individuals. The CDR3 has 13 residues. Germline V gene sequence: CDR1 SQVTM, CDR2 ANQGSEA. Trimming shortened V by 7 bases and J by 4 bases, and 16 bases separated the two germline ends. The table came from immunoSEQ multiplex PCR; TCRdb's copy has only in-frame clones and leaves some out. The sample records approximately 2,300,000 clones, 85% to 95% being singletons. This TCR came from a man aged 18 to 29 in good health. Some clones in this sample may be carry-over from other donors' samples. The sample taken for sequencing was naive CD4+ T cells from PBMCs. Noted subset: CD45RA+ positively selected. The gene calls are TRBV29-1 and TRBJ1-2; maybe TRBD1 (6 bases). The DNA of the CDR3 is TGCAGCGCTGACGGCAGGGGAAGCTATGGCTACACCTTC. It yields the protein CSADGRGSYGYTF.